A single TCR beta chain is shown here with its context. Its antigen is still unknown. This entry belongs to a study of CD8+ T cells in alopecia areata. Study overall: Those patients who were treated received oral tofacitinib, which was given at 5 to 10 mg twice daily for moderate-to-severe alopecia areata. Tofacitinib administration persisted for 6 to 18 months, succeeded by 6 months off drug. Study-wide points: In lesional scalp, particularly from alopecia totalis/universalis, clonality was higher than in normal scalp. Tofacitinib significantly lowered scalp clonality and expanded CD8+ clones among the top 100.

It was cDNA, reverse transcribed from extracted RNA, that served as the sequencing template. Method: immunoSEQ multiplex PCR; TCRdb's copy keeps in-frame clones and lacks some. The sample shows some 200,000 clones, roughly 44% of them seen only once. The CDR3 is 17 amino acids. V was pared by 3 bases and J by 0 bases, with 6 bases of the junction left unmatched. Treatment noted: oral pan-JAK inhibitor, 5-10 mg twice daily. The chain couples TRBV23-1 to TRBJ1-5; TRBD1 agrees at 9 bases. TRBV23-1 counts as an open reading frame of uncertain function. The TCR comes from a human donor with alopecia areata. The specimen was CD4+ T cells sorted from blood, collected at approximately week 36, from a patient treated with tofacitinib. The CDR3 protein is CASSHRGTGNSNQPQHF. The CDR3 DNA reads TGCGCCAGCAGTCATAGGGGGACAGGGAATAGCAATCAGCCCCAGCATTTT.